This T cell receptor (beta chain) derives from a study of radiotherapy plus CTLA-4 blockade in lung cancer. Across the study: Objective responses were documented in around 18% of patients, with disease control in about 31%.

This CDR3 has 10 amino acids. Germline values: CDR1 SNHLY, CDR2 FYNNEI. V gave up 6 bases and J gave up 10 bases, with 7 bases separating them. This table comes from immunoSEQ multiplex PCR, and its TCRdb copy is limited to in-frame clones, with some not included. This sample yields tens of thousands of clones, of which roughly 81% are seen a single time; around a quarter belongs to the top ten. Study-level points and caveats: Researchers report tumor-derived TCR clones expanding in blood after radiotherapy plus ipilimumab. Interferon-beta, together with early blood T cell clone dynamics, reportedly best predicted response.

Focal radiation plus CTLA-4 blockade with ipilimumab was given to patients with chemo-refractory metastatic non-small-cell lung cancer. On this clone itself: Antigen: not known.

This specimen consisted of peripheral blood, obtained from a patient treated with radiotherapy plus ipilimumab. The clonotype was recovered from a human donor with non-small cell lung cancer whose response to radiotherapy plus ipilimumab could not be evaluated. The rearrangement links TRBV2 to TRBJ2-1, with a possible D match to TRBD2 (6 bases). The CDR3 bases are TGTGCCAGCAGCCGGGAGGAGCAGTTCTTC. It yields the protein CASSREEQFF. Variable domain in full (rest from reference TRBV2 and TRBJ2-1): EPEVTQTPSHQVTQMGQEVILRCVPISNHLYFYWYRQILGQKVEFLVSFYNNEISEKSEIFDDQFSVERPDGSNFTLKIRSTKLEDSAMYFCASSREEQFFGPGTRLTVL.